This T cell receptor beta chain was found in a study of T cells in localized non-small cell lung cancer. Produced via immunoSEQ multiplex PCR; TCRdb's table is partial and in-frame only. The sample lists 50,000 to 70,000 clones, approximately 90% occurring once. V lost 4 bases, J lost 4 bases, and 14 bases lay in between. CDR1 and CDR2 (germline): SEHNR, FQNEAQ (reference sequence). The CDR3 contains 15 residues. The source was peripheral blood, collected before any cancer treatment. This sequence originates from a man aged 40 to 70 with stage I lung adenocarcinoma. The rearrangement uses TRBV7-9 and TRBJ2-1; no clear D. The CDR3 nucleotides are TGTGCCAGCAGCTCCAACTACGCCGAATACAATGAGCAGTTCTTC. Encoded protein: CASSSNYAEYNEQFF.